These 28 T cell receptor beta chains were sequenced from one sample in a study of blood T cell repertoires in COVID-19. Method: immunoSEQ multiplex PCR; TCRdb's copy keeps in-frame clones and lacks some. The sample holds about 62,000 clones, roughly 89% seen once. Specimen: peripheral blood. These receptors all come from a woman of 80 years or more with acute or convalescent COVID-19.

The CDR3 loop is CASSLGTGALFF. The CDR3 nucleotides are TGTGCCAGCAGTTTAGGGACAGGGGCACTGTTTTTT. The J gene is TRBJ1-4, the V gene TRBV28; 10 bases agree with TRBD1. This CDR3 is 12 amino acids long. The trim removed 2 bases at V and 13 bases at J, leaving 1 base unmatched. Germline V gene data show CDR1 as MDHEN and CDR2 as SYDVKM.

This sequence joins TRBV2 and TRBJ2-1; TRBD2 aligns across 11 bases. This CDR3 spans 12 amino acids. With V trimmed by 7 bases and J by 15 bases, 8 bases remained unmatched. Germline CDR1 reads SNHLY; CDR2 reads FYNNEI. CDR3 region: CASTLAGATRFF. The CDR3, as DNA: TGTGCCAGCACACTAGCGGGGGCCACCAGGTTCTTC.

The rearrangement uses TRBV9 and TRBJ2-1; D remains unclear. V lost 3 bases and J lost 0, with 10 bases in between. CDR3 size: 15 residues. CDR1 and CDR2 from the germline V gene are SGDLS and YYNGEE. The CDR3 nucleotides are TGTGCCAGCAGCGGCCACTTAAGCTCCTACAATGAGCAGTTCTTC. Residues: CASSGHLSSYNEQFF.

This chain links TRBV5-1 with TRBJ2-2; TRBD1 might be the D (5 bases). CDR3 length equals 13 residues. Per the germline V gene, CDR1 is SGHRS and CDR2 is YFSETQ. V lost 1 base and J 6 bases, leaving 7 bases between the germline ends. In DNA, the CDR3 is TGCGCCAGCAGCTTGTGGGGCCCCGGGGAGCTGTTTTTT. Translating it yields CASSLWGPGELFF.

The chain employs TRBV25-1 and TRBJ1-5; 7 nucleotides align to TRBD1. Germline CDR1 MGHDK, CDR2 SYGVNS. The CDR3 length is 16 residues. J was trimmed by 4 bases and V by 5 bases; bases with no gene match: 11. The CDR3 DNA follows: TGTGCCAGCAGTCTCGAAGGTAACAGGGGTAATCAGCCCCAGCATTTT. Its protein product is CASSLEGNRGNQPQHF. Variable domain in full (rest from reference TRBV25-1 and TRBJ1-5): EADIYQTPRYLVIGTGKKITLECSQTMGHDKMYWYQQDPGMELHLIHYSYGVNSTEKGDLSSESTVSRIRTEHFPLTLESARPSHTSQYLCASSLEGNRGNQPQHFGDGTRLSIL.

The chain carries TRBV7-2 and TRBJ1-3; possible D gene TRBD1, 5 bases. V was shortened by 0 bases and J by 1 base, with 7 bases between the two germline ends. CDR3 length equals 15 residues. Looked up from germline, CDR1 is SGHTA and CDR2 is FQGNSA. CDR3 residues: CASSLARASGNTIYF. CDR3 bases: TGTGCCAGCAGCTTAGCCAGGGCATCTGGAAACACCATATATTTT.

This sequence joins TRBV23-1 and TRBJ2-7, with TRBD1 matching 8 bases. TRBV23-1 is annotated as an ORF whose role is uncertain. Trimming cost V 0 bases and J 0 bases; bases outside gene matches: 1. There are 15 residues in the CDR3. For the CDR3, the DNA is TGCGCCAGCAGTCAATCGGACAGGGCCTCCTACGAGCAGTACTTC. Protein: CASSQSDRASYEQYF.

The CDR3 DNA is TGTGCCATCAGTGAGGGGACAGGGCCCCATAGCAATCAGCCCCAGCATTTT. It encodes CAISEGTGPHSNQPQHF. The chain has TRBV10-3 and TRBJ1-5; TRBD1 agrees at 9 bases. V lost 2 bases and J lost 0; bases outside the gene matches: 5. CDR1 is ENHRY, CDR2 SYGVKD, per germline. There are 17 residues in the CDR3.

The chain has TRBV24-1 and TRBJ2-2; the match to TRBD1 covers 7 bases. Looked up from germline, CDR1 is KGHDR and CDR2 is SFDVKD. The CDR3 consists of 17 residues. J lost 6 bases, V lost 3 bases, and 12 bases had no gene match. CDR3: CATSDPLAGGRAGELFF. For the CDR3, the DNA is TGTGCCACCAGTGATCCGCTGGCAGGGGGTAGGGCCGGGGAGCTGTTTTTT.

A note on this clone: Compared with germline, one end of the junction differs, possibly owing to a read error. V is TRBV7-2 and J is TRBJ2-1, with 11 bases fitting TRBD2. Per germline, CDR1 SGHTA and CDR2 FQGNSA. This CDR3 spans 16 amino acids. The CDR3 sequence: CVSSLGLAGGYNEQFF. The CDR3 DNA follows: TGTGTCAGCAGCTTAGGCCTAGCGGGGGGCTACAATGAGCAGTTCTTC.

The chain recombines TRBV7-2 with TRBJ2-1, with D maybe TRBD2 (6 bases). This CDR3 region has 16 residues. Between the trimmed V and J ends, which lost 2 bases and 8 bases, there was a span of 19 bases. Germline values: CDR1 SGHTA, CDR2 FQGNSA. CDR3 amino acids: CASSLTLREGGHEQFF. For the CDR3, the DNA is TGTGCCAGCAGCTTAACCCTTAGGGAAGGAGGGCATGAGCAGTTCTTC.

The chain joins TRBV5-4 to TRBJ2-3; 11 nucleotides align to TRBD1. Germline CDR1 and CDR2: SGHNT and YYREEE (reference sequence). The trim removed 4 bases at V and 3 bases at J, leaving 7 bases unmatched. The CDR3 covers 16 residues. The CDR3 loop is CASSPGTGGLTDTQYF. CDR3 DNA sequence: TGTGCCAGCAGCCCTGGGACAGGGGGATTGACAGATACGCAGTATTTT.

The J gene is TRBJ2-5, the V gene TRBV7-3, with 8 positions matching TRBD1. CDR1 SGHTA and CDR2 FQGTGA come from the germline V gene. This CDR3 region has 14 residues. Germline trimming cut 5 bases from V and 5 bases from J; bases unmatched to any gene: 7. As DNA, the CDR3 is TGTGCCAGCAGCCTACAGGGGGGAGGCGAGACCCAGTACTTC. This encodes CASSLQGGGETQYF.

The chain uses TRBV6-2 or TRBV6-3 and TRBJ1-5; perhaps TRBD1 as D (6 bases). V was shortened by 2 bases and J by 3 bases, with 8 bases between the two germline ends. The CDR3 covers 14 residues. From germline, CDR1 is MNHEY and CDR2 SVGEGT. The CDR3 loop reads CASSYGQYNQPQHF. In DNA form, the CDR3 reads TGTGCCAGCAGTTACGGACAGTACAATCAGCCCCAGCATTTT.

V usage is TRBV19 and J usage is TRBJ1-5; 9 nucleotides line up with TRBD1. Trimming at V came to 6 bases and at J to 1 base, leaving 4 bases not matched to a gene. Germline CDR1 LNHDA, CDR2 SQIVND (reference sequence). The length of the CDR3 is 15 residues. CDR3 nucleotides: TGTGCCAGTAGAACAGGGGGCGTGAGCAATCAGCCCCAGCATTTT. Its translation is CASRTGGVSNQPQHF.

V and J are TRBV5-1 and TRBJ2-5, with 7 bases that match TRBD1. Germline V gene lookup returns CDR1 SGHRS and CDR2 YFSETQ. V was pared by 0 bases and J by 4 bases, with 0 bases of the junction left unmatched. The CDR3 has 13 residues. CDR3 coding DNA: TGCGCCAGCAGCTTGGGACAGGGAGAGACCCAGTACTTC. Encoded protein: CASSLGQGETQYF.

The count of this clone is one. The chain links TRBV3-1 (or the pseudogene TRBV3-2) to TRBJ2-5, with 13 bases aligning to TRBD2. CDR3 length: 15 residues. V lost 2 bases and J lost 4; bases outside the gene matches: 1. Per germline, CDR1 LGHDT and CDR2 YNNKEL (reference sequence). CDR3 residues: CASSQWTSGRETQYF. Here the CDR3 DNA reads TGTGCCAGCAGCCAATGGACTAGCGGGAGAGAGACCCAGTACTTC.

This clone is a singleton in its sample. The chain joins TRBV6-5 to TRBJ2-7, with 7 bases that match TRBD1. This CDR3 is built from 14 residues. Germline V gene sequence: CDR1 MNHEY, CDR2 SVGAGI. V was pared by 8 bases and J by 3 bases, with 10 bases of the junction left unmatched. The CDR3 loop reads CASHSGTAIYEQYF. The CDR3 nucleotides read TGTGCCAGCCACTCCGGGACAGCGATCTACGAGCAGTACTTC.

The chain couples TRBV19 to TRBJ1-2; D gene ambiguous. CDR1 is LNHDA and CDR2 is SQIVND in the germline V gene (reference sequence). The CDR3 covers 12 residues. V dropped 5 bases and J dropped 9 bases, with 13 bases sitting between them. This CDR3 is CASSPQEGSYTF. The DNA of the CDR3 is TGTGCCAGTAGTCCCCAGGAGGGCAGCTACACCTTC.

This chain joins TRBV25-1 and TRBJ2-1; possibly TRBD2 for D (6 bases). The length of the CDR3 is 13 residues. Germline V lookup: CDR1 MGHDK, CDR2 SYGVNS. V gave up 7 bases and J gave up 6 bases, with 13 bases separating them. The CDR3 DNA sequence: TGTGCCAGCACGGGAGATCAATTCAATGAGCAGTTCTTC. Protein sequence: CASTGDQFNEQFF.

This clone showed up just once. This chain connects TRBV12-3 or TRBV12-4 to TRBJ2-3; D is uncertain. Trimming stripped 5 bases from V and 3 bases from J, with 6 bases between. This CDR3 has 12 amino acids. The CDR3 is CASSQQTDTQYF. DNA for the CDR3: TGTGCCAGCAGTCAACAAACAGATACGCAGTATTTT.

This chain connects TRBV5-1 to TRBJ2-1; 7 positions match TRBD2. V gave up 2 bases and J gave up 5 bases; unmatched junction bases: 4. Germline V gives CDR1 SGHRS, CDR2 YFSETQ. There are 14 residues in the CDR3. The DNA of the CDR3 is TGCGCCAGCAGCTTTGCTAGCGGCGACAATGAGCAGTTCTTC. Translation: CASSFASGDNEQFF.

The chain links TRBV18 to TRBJ2-3; D is possibly TRBD1 (6 bases). The V end was cut by 6 bases, the J end by 0 bases, with 16 bases between. The germline V gene has CDR1 KGHSH and CDR2 LQKENI. CDR3 length: 16 residues. In DNA form, the CDR3 reads TGTGCCAGCTCCCGCAGCCGGGACACAAGCACAGATACGCAGTATTTT. Protein sequence: CASSRSRDTSTDTQYF.

A few counts support this clone. The J gene is TRBJ1-6, the V gene TRBV28, with TRBD1 identical over 7 bases. The CDR3 length is 14 residues. The trim removed 5 bases at V and 9 bases at J, leaving 7 bases unmatched. CDR1 and CDR2 from the germline V gene are MDHEN and SYDVKM. As DNA, the CDR3 is TGTGCCAGCAGTCCGTGGACAGGAGGTTCACCCCTCCACTTT. Amino acids: CASSPWTGGSPLHF.

The chain has TRBV15 and TRBJ1-2, with unresolved D. Germline loops: CDR1 LNHNV, CDR2 YYDKDF (reference sequence). V lost 0 bases and J lost 7, with 12 bases in between. The CDR3 runs 14 residues. The CDR3: CATSREREPRGYTF. Written as DNA, the CDR3 is TGTGCCACCAGCAGAGAAAGGGAGCCGCGTGGCTACACCTTC.

This chain joins TRBV5-1 and TRBJ2-2, with unresolved D. CDR1 and CDR2 from the germline V gene are SGHRS and YFSETQ. V was pared by 4 bases and J by 3 bases, with 10 bases between. The CDR3 has 14 amino acids. The CDR3 nucleotides read TGCGCCAGCAGCGAGGTACTGGACACCGGGGAGCTGTTTTTT. As protein: CASSEVLDTGELFF.

The rearrangement joins TRBV7-2 to TRBJ1-3; D ambiguous. Germline V gene lookup returns CDR1 SGHTA and CDR2 FQGNSA. CDR3 length: 14 residues. Trimming left V 7 bases short and J 4 bases short, with 14 bases between. The CDR3 nucleotides are TGTGCCAGCACCCCCCTGAGCTACGGAAACACCATATATTTT. Its protein product is CASTPLSYGNTIYF.

The chain has TRBV24-1 and TRBJ2-1; unclear D gene. Trimming removed 4 bases from V and 1 base from J, with 10 bases in between. The CDR3 totals 15 residues. In germline, CDR1 is KGHDR, CDR2 SFDVKD. The CDR3 is CATSERKISYNEQFF. DNA of the CDR3: TGTGCCACCAGTGAGCGGAAAATTTCCTACAATGAGCAGTTCTTC.